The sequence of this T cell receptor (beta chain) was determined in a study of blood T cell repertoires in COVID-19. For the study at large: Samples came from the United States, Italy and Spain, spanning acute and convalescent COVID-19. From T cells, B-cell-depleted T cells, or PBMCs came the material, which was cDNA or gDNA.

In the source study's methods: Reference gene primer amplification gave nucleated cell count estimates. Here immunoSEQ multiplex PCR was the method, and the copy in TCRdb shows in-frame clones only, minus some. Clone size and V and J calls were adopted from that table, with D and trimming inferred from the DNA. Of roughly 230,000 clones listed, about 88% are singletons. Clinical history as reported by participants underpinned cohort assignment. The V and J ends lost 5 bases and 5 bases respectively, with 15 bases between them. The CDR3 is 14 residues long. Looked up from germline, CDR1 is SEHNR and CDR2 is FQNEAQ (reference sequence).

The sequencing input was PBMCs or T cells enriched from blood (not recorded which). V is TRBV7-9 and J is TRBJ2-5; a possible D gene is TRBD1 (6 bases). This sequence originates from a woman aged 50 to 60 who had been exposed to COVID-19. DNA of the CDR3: TGTGCCAGCAGCACTCCAGGGGACCGGGAGACCCAGTACTTC. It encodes CASSTPGDRETQYF.